This T cell receptor beta chain was observed in a study of radiation and T cells in renal cell carcinoma. Study-level points and caveats: Baseline intratumoral clonotype presence is unknown without pretreatment biopsies. From baseline, blood top tumor clonotypes peaked at 2 weeks post-radiation.

Note on this clone: As yet, its antigen is unknown.

Germline assignment: CDR1 SGHNT and CDR2 YYREEE (reference sequence). This CDR3 region has 13 residues. V was clipped by 0 bases and J by 0 bases, with 1 base between them. Time point given: blood 4 weeks post-SBRT, at nephrectomy. The treatment denotes: 15 Gy SBRT to primary tumor, nephrectomy 4 weeks later. Blood was sampled at baseline, 2 weeks and 4 weeks after SBRT. The method was immunoSEQ multiplex PCR; TCRdb's version includes in-frame clones alone and lacks a portion of them. The top ten hold around a third of the sample, which has around 30,000 clones, over 70% seen once. This chain links TRBV5-4 with TRBJ1-3; no firm D call. The TCR originated in a man in his sixties with renal cell carcinoma. The source material was blood, sampled from a patient whose treatment included radiotherapy and nephrectomy. This chain's CDR3 is CASSLVSGNTIYF. CDR3 DNA sequence: TGTGCCAGCAGCTTGGTCTCTGGAAACACCATATATTTT.